The 7 T cell receptor beta chains presented below share a single source sample, sequenced in a study of blood T cell repertoires in COVID-19 (dated by TCRdb to between 2020 and 2021). Library preparation was by the immunoSEQ multiplex PCR assay. The clones in this table, taken by TCRdb from immuneACCESS, are in-frame only. Not every clone is retained; where verified, under half of the shortfall comes from an unresolved V gene, and the cause of the rest is unknown. The sample contains just over 20,000 clones, 85% to 90% of them found a single time. The ten biggest clones cover approximately 11% of the sample. The sequencing input was peripheral blood. These receptors all come from a human donor in a cohort sampled during active COVID-19.

There are a few counts of this clone. The chain is built from TRBV9 and TRBJ1-5; D is ambiguous. CDR3 length: 15 residues. CDR1 is SGDLS and CDR2 is YYNGEE in the germline V gene. Trimming pared 4 bases from V and 1 base from J, leaving 12 bases between. The chain's CDR3 is CASSSTGGSNQPQHF. In DNA form, the CDR3 reads TGTGCCAGCAGCTCGACGGGTGGGAGCAATCAGCCCCAGCATTTT.

This rearrangement joins TRBV28 to TRBJ1-5; 7 nucleotides align to TRBD1. Germline V gene sequence: CDR1 MDHEN, CDR2 SYDVKM. Losses at the gene ends were 5 bases for V and 4 bases for J; bases not matched to a gene: 14. This CDR3 has 17 amino acids. CDR3 residues: CASSIAGGGTVNQPQHF. The CDR3 region has the DNA TGTGCCAGCAGTATAGCTGGGGGCGGGACAGTTAATCAGCCCCAGCATTTT.

The chain combines TRBV6-5 with TRBJ1-1; tentative D call: TRBD1 (5 bases). From germline, CDR1 is MNHEY and CDR2 SVGAGI. The CDR3 contains 15 residues. Trimming pared 5 bases from V and 5 bases from J, leaving 18 bases between. The chain's CDR3 is CASSPPQGANTEAFF. CDR3 DNA sequence: TGTGCCAGCAGTCCCCCGCAAGGGGCGAATACTGAAGCTTTCTTT.

This sequence joins TRBV5-6 and TRBJ1-4, with 8 nucleotides matching TRBD1. CDR1 SGHDT and CDR2 YYEEEE come from the germline V gene. With V trimmed by 5 bases and J by 4 bases, 19 bases remained unmatched. This CDR3 is 19 amino acids long. The CDR3: CASSSGTGVIRPGNEKLFF. The CDR3 DNA is TGTGCCAGCAGTTCAGGGACAGGTGTAATTCGGCCGGGTAATGAAAAACTGTTTTTT.

This clone appeared a few times. This chain links TRBV11-3 with TRBJ2-1, with 10 bases that match TRBD2. The V segment lost 1 base and the J segment 13 bases; nucleotides outside the gene matches: 10. Per germline, CDR1 SGHNT and CDR2 YENEEA. The CDR3 loop spans 15 amino acids. The CDR3 spells CASSLGGLAGEEQFF. DNA for the CDR3: TGTGCCAGCAGCTTAGGGGGGCTAGCGGGAGAAGAACAGTTCTTC.

CDR3 nucleotides: TGTGCCAGCAGCCTTAAGGGAGGGAGGGCTGAAGCTTTCTTT. Amino acid sequence: CASSLKGGRAEAFF. V usage is TRBV7-9 and J usage is TRBJ1-1; unclear D gene. CDR1 and CDR2 (germline): SEHNR, FQNEAQ (reference sequence). The V end lost 5 bases, the J end lost 6 bases, and 16 bases lay between the germline ends. The CDR3 sequence is 14 residues long.

J is TRBJ1-2 and V is TRBV6-5, with TRBD1 identical over 10 bases. This CDR3 has 14 amino acids. With 7 bases clipped from V and 5 bases from J, the junction kept 7 bases outside the gene matches. The germline V gene has CDR1 MNHEY and CDR2 SVGAGI. CDR3 sequence (DNA): TGTGCCAGCACCGACTGGGGACAGGGGTATGGCTACACCTTC. Translated: CASTDWGQGYGYTF.